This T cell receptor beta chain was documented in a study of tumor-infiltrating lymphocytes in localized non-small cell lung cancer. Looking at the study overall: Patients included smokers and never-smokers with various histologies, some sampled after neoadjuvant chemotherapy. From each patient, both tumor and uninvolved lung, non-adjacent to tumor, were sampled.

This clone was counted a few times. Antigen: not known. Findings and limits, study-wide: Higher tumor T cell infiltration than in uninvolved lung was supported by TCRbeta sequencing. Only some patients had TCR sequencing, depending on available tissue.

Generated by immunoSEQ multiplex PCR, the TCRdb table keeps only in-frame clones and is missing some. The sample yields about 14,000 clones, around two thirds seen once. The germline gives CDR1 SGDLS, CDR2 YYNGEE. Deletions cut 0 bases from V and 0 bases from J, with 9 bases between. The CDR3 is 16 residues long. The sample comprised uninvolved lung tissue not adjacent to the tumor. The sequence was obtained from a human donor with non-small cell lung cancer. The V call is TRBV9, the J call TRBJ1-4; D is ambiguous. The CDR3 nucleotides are TGTGCCAGCAGCGTAGGGAGTGGAGCAACTAATGAAAAACTGTTTTTT. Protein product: CASSVGSGATNEKLFF.